Sequencing of this T cell receptor (beta chain) was carried out in a study of blood T cell repertoires in COVID-19. Study background: The United States, Italy and Spain provided the acute and convalescent COVID-19 samples. PBMCs, B-cell-depleted T cells, or T cells were the source of the cDNA or gDNA that made up the material.

Clinical histories supplied by participants themselves formed the basis of cohort assignment. Trimming left V 1 base short and J 4 bases short, with 22 bases between. Germline CDR1 is SNHLY and CDR2 is FYNNEI. CDR3 length equals 18 residues. In the authors' methods: Estimation of nucleated cell counts relied on the amplification of reference gene primers. Generated by immunoSEQ multiplex PCR, the TCRdb table keeps only in-frame clones and is missing some. V, J and clone size are those of that table, while D and trimming were read from the DNA. The table includes hundreds of thousands of clones, 89% detected once.

Sequenced input: PBMCs or T cells enriched from blood (not recorded which). The chain uses TRBV2 and TRBJ1-2; D is uncertain. The origin of this receptor is a woman aged 25 to 45 with acute COVID-19. The CDR3 DNA reads TGTGCCAGCAGTGAAGAAAGGGTAGGGAGTTCCAATCGCTATGGCTACACCTTC. Its protein is CASSEERVGSSNRYGYTF.